This T cell receptor (beta chain) was sequenced in a study of cytomegalovirus exposure and HLA in healthy donors. On the study more broadly: Of 300 to 450 genotyped donors, 70% to 85% clustered with self-reported Caucasian donors.

Of note for this clone: The target antigen is unknown.

The germline V gene encodes CDR1 MNHEY and CDR2 SVGAGI. The CDR3 is 15 amino acids. Trimming removed 6 bases from V and 2 bases from J; junction bases left unmatched: 6. Regarding the study as a whole: Later analysis identified several of the most significant clusters that appeared linked to common viral pathogens. The study labeled roughly 160 TCR beta chains cytomegalovirus-associated.

Primers: 60 Vbeta forward and 13 Jbeta reverse. Sequencing was performed with immunoSEQ multiplex PCR; in TCRdb, only in-frame clones are kept and a portion is missing. Among about 62,000 clones listed, roughly 80% were seen once. The TCR originated in a woman aged 25 to 39 in good health and CMV-seronegative. The chain links TRBV6-5 to TRBJ2-1, with 8 positions matching TRBD2. Sequencing used PBMCs. The DNA of the CDR3 is TGTGCCAGCAGAATTAGCGGGGCGGCCTACAATGAGCAGTTCTTC. Protein sequence: CASRISGAAYNEQFF.